This entry lists 3 T cell receptor beta chains sequenced from one sample in a study of blood T cell repertoires in COVID-19. Some clones are missing from TCRdb's copy, which holds only in-frame ones; the method was immunoSEQ multiplex PCR. The sample includes about 140,000 clones, more than 65% of them seen just once. Sequenced input: peripheral blood. Every receptor here comes from a human donor in a cohort sampled during active COVID-19.

The chain carries TRBV7-6 and TRBJ1-1; D remains ambiguous. Germline V CDR1 and CDR2: SGHVS, FNYEAQ. The CDR3 is 13 amino acids. Trimming cost V 5 bases and J 5 bases, with 12 bases left between them. CDR3 residues: CASSHTTTTEAFF. Here the CDR3 DNA reads TGTGCCAGCAGCCACACCACAACAACTGAAGCTTTCTTT. Full variable domain (rest looked up from reference TRBV7-6 and TRBJ1-1): GAGVSQSPRYKVTKRGQDVALRCDPISGHVSLYWYRQALGQGPEFLTYFNYEAQQDKSGLPNDRFSAERPEGSISTLTIQRTEQRDSAMYRCASSHTTTTEAFFGQGTRLTVV.

The chain recombines TRBV7-9 with TRBJ2-5; 10 bases match TRBD1. J lost 1 base, V lost 5 bases, and 7 bases had no gene match. The CDR3 totals 16 residues. Germline V lookup: CDR1 SEHNR, CDR2 FQNEAQ (reference sequence). CDR3 region: CASSRGDRGLQETQYF. Written as DNA, the CDR3 is TGTGCCAGCAGCCGTGGGGACAGGGGACTCCAAGAGACCCAGTACTTC.

V is TRBV5-1 and J is TRBJ2-7; TRBD1 might be the D (6 bases). The V gene lost 0 bases and the J gene lost 4 bases, with 17 bases spanning the gap. The CDR3 length is 16 residues. The V gene's germline CDR1 is SGHRS and CDR2 YFSETQ. CDR3 sequence reads: CASSLEQGLLGYEQYF. The CDR3 bases are TGCGCCAGCAGCTTGGAGCAGGGGCTTTTAGGTTACGAGCAGTACTTC.